This TCR beta chain was sequenced during a study of immune characterization of retroperitoneal liposarcoma. Relative to its sample, this clonotype is medium-sized (0.01 to 0.1%). Germline loops: CDR1 MNHNS, CDR2 SASEGT. V gave up 3 bases and J gave up 8 bases, with 14 bases separating them. CDR3 size: 15 residues. Using its own MiXCR run on the PCR reads, TCRdb lists one record per CDR3 protein. The table shows 9,500 to 13,000 distinct CDR3 sequences, with 25% to 30% occurring only once. The rearrangement links TRBV6-1 to TRBJ1-6; D gene unclear. The receptor was isolated from a male donor with retroperitoneal liposarcoma. The material sequenced was tumor tissue. CDR3 residues: CASSDGPPRDSPLHF. In nucleotides, the CDR3 is TGTGCCAGCAGTGACGGACCCCCACGGGATTCACCCCTCCACTTT.